This TCR beta chain stems from a study of T cell responses to AZD1222 COVID-19 vaccine. General study results and limits: Two AZD1222 administrations were followed by greater Spike-specific TCR breadth and depth.

The CDR3 runs to 15 residues. Germline loops: CDR1 LGHDT, CDR2 YNNKEL (reference sequence). The germline V and J ends were trimmed by 0 bases and 2 bases, with 10 bases remaining between them. The table lists this clone with a count of one. The antigen is undetermined. Sequencing used immunoSEQ multiplex PCR; TCRdb keeps in-frame clones, though not all of them. The table has roughly 120,000 clones, 94% seen once. V usage is TRBV3-1 (or the pseudogene TRBV3-2) and J usage is TRBJ1-2, with D tentatively TRBD1 (5 bases). This clonotype was obtained from an adult who received the AZD1222 COVID-19 vaccine. The sample in question was peripheral blood, obtained 28 days after the second AZD1222 dose. CDR3 DNA sequence: TGTGCCAGCAGCCAAGATACAGGCCTAAACTATGGCTACACCTTC. Amino acids: CASSQDTGLNYGYTF.